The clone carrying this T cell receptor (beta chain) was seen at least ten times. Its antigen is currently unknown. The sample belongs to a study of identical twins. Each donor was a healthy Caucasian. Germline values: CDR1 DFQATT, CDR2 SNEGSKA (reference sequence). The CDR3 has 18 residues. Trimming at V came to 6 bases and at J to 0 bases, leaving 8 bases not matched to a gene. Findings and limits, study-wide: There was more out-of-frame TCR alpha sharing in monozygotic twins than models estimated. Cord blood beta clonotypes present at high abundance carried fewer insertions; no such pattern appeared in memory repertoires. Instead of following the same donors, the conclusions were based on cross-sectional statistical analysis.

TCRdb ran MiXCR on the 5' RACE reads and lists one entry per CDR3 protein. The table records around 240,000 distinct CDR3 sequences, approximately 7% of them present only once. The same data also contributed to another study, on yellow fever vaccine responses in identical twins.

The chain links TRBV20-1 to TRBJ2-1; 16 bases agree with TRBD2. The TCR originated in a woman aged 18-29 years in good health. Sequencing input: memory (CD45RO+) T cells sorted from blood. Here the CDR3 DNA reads TGCAGTGCCAGATCCGGGACTAGCGGGAGGGGCTCCTACAATGAGCAGTTCTTC. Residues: CSARSGTSGRGSYNEQFF.